This T cell receptor (beta chain) stems from a study of T cells in women clearing cervical HPV infection. Whole-study context: Control women cleared a single incident HPV16 infection within 12 months.

Cervical HPV DNA detected by MY09/MY11 PCR, typed by dot-blot. Concerning this clone: What it recognizes is unknown. The CDR3 goes on 3 residues after the read ends, and that part is filled in from the germline J gene.

Study-wide results and limits: CIN3+ cases had significantly higher TCR repertoire richness than controls, but evenness did not differ.

immunoSEQ multiplex PCR used an average of about 1,200 ng genomic DNA. Sequenced by immunoSEQ multiplex PCR; TCRdb stores in-frame clones only, minus some. There are about 17,000 clones in the sample, with about 10% held by the top ten. Germline V CDR1 and CDR2: SGHRS, YFSETQ. V was pared by 4 bases and J by 5 bases, with 11 bases of the junction left unmatched. This CDR3 region has 15 residues. The sample taken for sequencing was blood buffy coat. The clonotype was recovered from a woman aged 18-70 years with a cervical HPV16 infection that either progressed to CIN3+ or cleared (not recorded which). V is TRBV5-1 and J is TRBJ1-2; TRBD1 aligns across 7 bases. The CDR3 DNA, read in part, is TGCGCCAGCAGCCCGGGGGGGACAGCCGGATATGGC. Translating it yields CASSPGGTAGYG. The entire CDR3 reads CASSPGGTAGYGYTF.